This T cell receptor (beta chain) was retrieved from a study of metastatic and nonmetastatic thyroid tumors. As for the study in general: Both malignant and benign thyroid patients supplied peripheral blood and tumor or nodule tissue samples, across which the repertoires of these patients were then compared.

This CDR3 spans 16 amino acids. Germline V gives CDR1 SNHLY, CDR2 FYNNEI. Trimming cost V 6 bases and J 0 bases, with 16 bases left between them. Ahead of thyroid surgery, no patient had received treatment of any kind. TCRdb re-called clones from the PCR reads using MiXCR. The data hold 15,000 to 20,000 clones, with about 22% observed a single time. This clonotype originated in a female donor with papillary thyroid cancer or a benign thyroid nodule (not recorded which). Some clones in this sample may be carry-over from other donors' samples. The source material was adjacent normal tissue. This chain uses TRBV2 with TRBJ2-3, with D perhaps TRBD2 (5 bases). CDR3 in DNA: TGTGCCAGCAGGAAATCTAGCAACCCTAGCACAGATACGCAGTATTTT. This sequence encodes CASRKSSNPSTDTQYF. The full variable domain, with the rest looked up from reference TRBV2 and TRBJ2-3, is EPEVTQTPSHQVTQMGQEVILRCVPISNHLYFYWYRQILGQKVEFLVSFYNNEISEKSEIFDDQFSVERPDGSNFTLKIRSTKLEDSAMYFCASRKSSNPSTDTQYFGPGTRLTVL.